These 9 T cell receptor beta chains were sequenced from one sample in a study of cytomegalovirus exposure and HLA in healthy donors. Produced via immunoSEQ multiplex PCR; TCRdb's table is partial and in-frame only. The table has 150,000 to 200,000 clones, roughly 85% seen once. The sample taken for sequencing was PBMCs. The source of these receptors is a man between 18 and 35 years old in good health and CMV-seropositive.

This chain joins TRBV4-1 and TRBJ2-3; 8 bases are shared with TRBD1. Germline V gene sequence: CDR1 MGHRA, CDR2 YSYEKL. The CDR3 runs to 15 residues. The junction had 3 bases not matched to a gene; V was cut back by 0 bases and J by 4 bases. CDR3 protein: CASSQEQGAADTQYF. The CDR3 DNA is TGCGCCAGCAGCCAAGAGCAGGGGGCGGCAGATACGCAGTATTTT.

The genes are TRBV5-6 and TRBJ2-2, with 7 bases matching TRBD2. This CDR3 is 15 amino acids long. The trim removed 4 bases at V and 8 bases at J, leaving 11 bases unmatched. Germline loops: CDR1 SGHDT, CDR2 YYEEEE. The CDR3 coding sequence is TGTGCCAGCAGCCCAACTAGCGACTGGATTGGGGAGCTGTTTTTT. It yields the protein CASSPTSDWIGELFF. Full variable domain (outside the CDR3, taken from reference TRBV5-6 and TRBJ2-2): DAGVTQSPTHLIKTRGQQVTLRCSPKSGHDTVSWYQQALGQGPQFIFQYYEEEERQRGNFPDRFSGHQFPNYSSELNVNALLLGDSALYLCASSPTSDWIGELFFGEGSRLTVL.

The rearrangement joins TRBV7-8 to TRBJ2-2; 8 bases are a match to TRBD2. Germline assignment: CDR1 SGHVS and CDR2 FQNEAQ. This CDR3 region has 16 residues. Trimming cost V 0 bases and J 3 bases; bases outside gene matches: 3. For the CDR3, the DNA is TGTGCCAGCAGCTTAGCAGCGGGGGCCGACACCGGGGAGCTGTTTTTT. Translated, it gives CASSLAAGADTGELFF.

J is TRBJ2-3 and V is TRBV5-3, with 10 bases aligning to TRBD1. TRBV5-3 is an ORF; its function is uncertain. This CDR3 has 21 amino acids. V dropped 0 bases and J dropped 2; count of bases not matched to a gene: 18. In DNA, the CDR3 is TGTGCCAGAAGCTTGGAGCACGGACAGGGGGACCTCGGCGGGTCCACAGATACGCAGTATTTT. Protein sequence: CARSLEHGQGDLGGSTDTQYF.

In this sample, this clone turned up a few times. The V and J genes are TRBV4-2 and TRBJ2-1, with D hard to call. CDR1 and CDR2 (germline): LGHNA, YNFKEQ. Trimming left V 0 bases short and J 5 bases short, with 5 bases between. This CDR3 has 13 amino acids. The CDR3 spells CASSQESNNEQFF. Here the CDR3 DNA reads TGTGCCAGCAGCCAAGAAAGCAACAATGAGCAGTTCTTC.

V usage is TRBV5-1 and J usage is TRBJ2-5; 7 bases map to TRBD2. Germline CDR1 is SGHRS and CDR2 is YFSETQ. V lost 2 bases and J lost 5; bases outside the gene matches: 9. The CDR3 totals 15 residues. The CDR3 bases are TGCGCCAGCAGCTTTGGCGGGAGTGGTGGGGAGACCCAGTACTTC. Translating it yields CASSFGGSGGETQYF.

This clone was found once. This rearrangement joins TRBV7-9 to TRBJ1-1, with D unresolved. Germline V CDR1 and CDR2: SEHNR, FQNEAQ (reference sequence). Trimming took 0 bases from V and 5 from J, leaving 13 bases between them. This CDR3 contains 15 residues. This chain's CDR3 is CASSLAGELRTEAFF. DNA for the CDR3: TGTGCCAGCAGCTTAGCCGGGGAGCTGAGGACTGAAGCTTTCTTT.

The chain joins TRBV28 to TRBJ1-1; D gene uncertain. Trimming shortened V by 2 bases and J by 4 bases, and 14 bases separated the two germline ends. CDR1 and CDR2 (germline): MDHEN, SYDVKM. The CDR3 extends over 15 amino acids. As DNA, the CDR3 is TGTGCCAGCAGTTTAATAGCGAGCAAGGGCACTGAAGCTTTCTTT. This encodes CASSLIASKGTEAFF. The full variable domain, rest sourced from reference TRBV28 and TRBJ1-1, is DVKVTQSSRYLVKRTGEKVFLECVQDMDHENMFWYRQDPGLGLRLIYFSYDVKMKEKGDIPEGYSVSREKKERFSLILESASTNQTSMYLCASSLIASKGTEAFFGQGTRLTVV.

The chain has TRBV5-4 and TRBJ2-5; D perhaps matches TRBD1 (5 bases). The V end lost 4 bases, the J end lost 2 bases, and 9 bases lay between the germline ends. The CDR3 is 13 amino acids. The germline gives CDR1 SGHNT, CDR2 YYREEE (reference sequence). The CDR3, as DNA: TGTGCCAGCAGCCCAGGACAACAAGAGACCCAGTACTTC. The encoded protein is CASSPGQQETQYF.